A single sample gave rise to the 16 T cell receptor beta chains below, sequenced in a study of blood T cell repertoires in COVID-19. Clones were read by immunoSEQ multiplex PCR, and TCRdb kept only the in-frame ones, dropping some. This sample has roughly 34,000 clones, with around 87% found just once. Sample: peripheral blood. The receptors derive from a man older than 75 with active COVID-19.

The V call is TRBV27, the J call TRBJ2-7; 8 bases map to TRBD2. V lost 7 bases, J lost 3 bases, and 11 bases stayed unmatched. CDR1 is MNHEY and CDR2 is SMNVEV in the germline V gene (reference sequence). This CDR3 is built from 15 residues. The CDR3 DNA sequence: TGTGCCAGCAACCCAGCGGGAGCGGCCAACTACGAGCAGTACTTC. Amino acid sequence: CASNPAGAANYEQYF.

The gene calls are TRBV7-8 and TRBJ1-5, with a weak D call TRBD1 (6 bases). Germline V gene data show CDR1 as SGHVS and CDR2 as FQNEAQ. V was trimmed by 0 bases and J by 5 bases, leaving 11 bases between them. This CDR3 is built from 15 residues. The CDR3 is CASSLALRGDQPQHF. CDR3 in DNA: TGTGCCAGCAGCTTAGCGCTCAGGGGCGATCAGCCCCAGCATTTT.

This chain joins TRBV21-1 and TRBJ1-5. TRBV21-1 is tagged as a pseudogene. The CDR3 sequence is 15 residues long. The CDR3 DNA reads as TGTGCCCGCCCCCCCGGGGTCGGGCACAATCAGCCCCAGCATTTT. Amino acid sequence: CARPPGVGHNQPQHF.

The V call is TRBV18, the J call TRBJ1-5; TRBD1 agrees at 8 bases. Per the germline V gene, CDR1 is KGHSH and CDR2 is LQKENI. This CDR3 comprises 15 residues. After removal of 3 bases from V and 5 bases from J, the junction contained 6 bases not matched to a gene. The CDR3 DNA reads TGTGCCAGCTCACCGACGGGACAGGATTATCAGCCCCAGCATTTT. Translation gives CASSPTGQDYQPQHF.

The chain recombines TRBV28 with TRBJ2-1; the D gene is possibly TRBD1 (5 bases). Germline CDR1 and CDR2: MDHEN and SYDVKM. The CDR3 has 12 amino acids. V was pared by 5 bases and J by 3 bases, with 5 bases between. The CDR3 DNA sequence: TGTGCCAGCAGTGACAGCTACAATGAGCAGTTCTTC. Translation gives CASSDSYNEQFF.

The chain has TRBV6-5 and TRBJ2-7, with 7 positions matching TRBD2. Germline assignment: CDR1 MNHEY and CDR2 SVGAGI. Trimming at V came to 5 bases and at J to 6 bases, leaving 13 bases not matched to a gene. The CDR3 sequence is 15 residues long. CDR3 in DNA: TGTGCCAGCAGTCCCCCCCTGGGCGGGAGCGGCGAGCAGTACTTC. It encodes CASSPPLGGSGEQYF.

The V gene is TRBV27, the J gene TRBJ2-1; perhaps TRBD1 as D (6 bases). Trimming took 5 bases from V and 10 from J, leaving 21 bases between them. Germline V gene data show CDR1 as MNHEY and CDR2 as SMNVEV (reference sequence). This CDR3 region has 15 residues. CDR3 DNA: TGTGCCAGCAGTAGGGGGTTTCGTGAGTCTAGAGAGCAGTTCTTC. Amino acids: CASSRGFRESREQFF.

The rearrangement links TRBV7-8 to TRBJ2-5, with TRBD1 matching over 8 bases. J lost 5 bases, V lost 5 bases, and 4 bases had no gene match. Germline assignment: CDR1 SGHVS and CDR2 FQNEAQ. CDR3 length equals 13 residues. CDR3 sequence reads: CASSLGQVETQYF. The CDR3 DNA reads TGTGCCAGCAGCCTGGGACAGGTGGAGACCCAGTACTTC.

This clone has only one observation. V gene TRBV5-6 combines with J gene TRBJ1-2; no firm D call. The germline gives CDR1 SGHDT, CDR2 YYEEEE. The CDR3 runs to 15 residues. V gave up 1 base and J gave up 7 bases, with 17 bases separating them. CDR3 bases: TGTGCCAGCAGCTTGCGGAGGGAGGGAGGTATTGGCTACACCTTC. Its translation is CASSLRREGGIGYTF.

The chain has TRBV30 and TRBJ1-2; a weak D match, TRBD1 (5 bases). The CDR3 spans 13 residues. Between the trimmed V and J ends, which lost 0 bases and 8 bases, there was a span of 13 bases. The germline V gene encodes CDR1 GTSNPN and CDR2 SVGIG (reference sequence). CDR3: CAWSVGQVGGYTF. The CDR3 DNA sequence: TGTGCCTGGAGTGTGGGGCAGGTCGGCGGCTACACCTTC.

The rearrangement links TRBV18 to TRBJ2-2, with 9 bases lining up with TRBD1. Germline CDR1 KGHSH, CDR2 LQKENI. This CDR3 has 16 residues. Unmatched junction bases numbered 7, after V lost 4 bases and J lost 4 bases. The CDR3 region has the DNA TGTGCCAGCTCACTGACAGGGGGTCAGTCCACCGGGGAGCTGTTTTTT. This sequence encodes CASSLTGGQSTGELFF.

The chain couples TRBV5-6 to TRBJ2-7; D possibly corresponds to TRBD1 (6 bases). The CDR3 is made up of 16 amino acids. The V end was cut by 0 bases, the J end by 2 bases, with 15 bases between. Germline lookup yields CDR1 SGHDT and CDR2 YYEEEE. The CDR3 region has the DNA TGTGCCAGCAGCTTGGAAGGTAGGACAGCTGCCTACGAGCAGTACTTC. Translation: CASSLEGRTAAYEQYF. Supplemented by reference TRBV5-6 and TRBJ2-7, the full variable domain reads DAGVTQSPTHLIKTRGQQVTLRCSPKSGHDTVSWYQQALGQGPQFIFQYYEEEERQRGNFPDRFSGHQFPNYSSELNVNALLLGDSALYLCASSLEGRTAAYEQYFGPGTRLTVT.

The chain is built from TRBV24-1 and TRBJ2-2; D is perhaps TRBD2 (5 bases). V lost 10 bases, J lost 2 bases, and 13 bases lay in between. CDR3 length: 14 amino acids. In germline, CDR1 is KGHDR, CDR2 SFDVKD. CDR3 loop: CATRASSNTGELFF. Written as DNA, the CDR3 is TGTGCCACACGGGCTAGCAGTAACACCGGGGAGCTGTTTTTT.

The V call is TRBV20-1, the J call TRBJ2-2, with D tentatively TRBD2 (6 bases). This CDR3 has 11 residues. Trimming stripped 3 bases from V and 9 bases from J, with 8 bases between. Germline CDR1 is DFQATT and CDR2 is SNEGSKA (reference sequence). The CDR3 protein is CSASRTRELFF. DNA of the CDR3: TGCAGTGCTAGTAGGACTAGGGAGCTGTTTTTT.

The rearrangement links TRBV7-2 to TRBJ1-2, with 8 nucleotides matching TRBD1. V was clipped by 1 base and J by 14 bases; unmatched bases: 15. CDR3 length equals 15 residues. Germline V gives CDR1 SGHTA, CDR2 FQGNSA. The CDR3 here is CASSLVMGQELSRTF. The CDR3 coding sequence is TGTGCCAGCAGCTTAGTAATGGGACAGGAGTTATCGCGGACCTTC. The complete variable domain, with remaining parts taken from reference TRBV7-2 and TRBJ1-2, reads GAGVSQSPSNKVTEKGKDVELRCDPISGHTALYWYRQSLGQGLEFLIYFQGNSAPDKSGLPSDRFSAERTGGSVSTLTIQRTQQEDSAVYLCASSLVMGQELSRTFGSGTRLTVV.

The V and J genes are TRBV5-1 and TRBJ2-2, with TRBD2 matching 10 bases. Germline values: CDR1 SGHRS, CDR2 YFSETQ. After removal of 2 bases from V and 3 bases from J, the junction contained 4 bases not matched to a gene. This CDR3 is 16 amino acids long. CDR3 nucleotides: TGCGCCAGCAGCTTCCTAGCGGGAGTTGACACCGGGGAGCTGTTTTTT. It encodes CASSFLAGVDTGELFF.